These 11 T cell receptor beta chains share one sample of origin, sequenced in a study of Ad26.COV2.S vaccination and SARS-CoV-2 variants. The protocol was immunoSEQ multiplex PCR, while the TCRdb copy is restricted to in-frame clones and leaves out a portion. The sample records about 280,000 clones, about 87% being singletons. Treatment here: 15 to 20 received Ad26.COV2.S at low or high dose, single or two shots; about 5 received placebo; per-sample allocation not given. Samples analyzed were those drawn on day 63 after the first vaccine or placebo injection. The specimen was peripheral blood, collected in a trial of Ad26.COV2.S vaccine versus placebo. Receptor source: a person between 18 and 65 years old who received the Ad26.COV2.S COVID-19 vaccine or a placebo.

V usage is TRBV15 and J usage is TRBJ2-4; a weak D match, TRBD2 (5 bases). Germline CDR1 reads LNHNV; CDR2 reads YYDKDF (reference sequence). CDR3 length: 15 amino acids. The V end was cut by 3 bases, the J end by 5 bases, with 14 bases between. The CDR3: CATSRARFGENIQYF. Written as DNA, the CDR3 is TGTGCCACCAGCAGGGCTAGGTTCGGGGAAAACATTCAGTACTTC.

A note on this clone: The junction shows a germline mismatch at one end, possibly a read error. J is TRBJ1-1 and V is TRBV11-1; TRBD1 might be the D (6 bases). CDR3 length: 14 amino acids. Germline values: CDR1 SGHAT, CDR2 FQDESV (reference sequence). CDR3 sequence: CVSSLGGGGENAFF. The CDR3 DNA is TGTGTCAGCAGCTTAGGAGGAGGGGGTGAAAATGCTTTCTTT.

The chain has TRBV30 and TRBJ2-1, with TRBD2 matching over 13 bases. Unmatched junction bases numbered 11, after V lost 4 bases and J lost 2 bases. The CDR3 consists of 18 residues. Per germline, CDR1 GTSNPN and CDR2 SVGIG (reference sequence). CDR3 region: CAWTANWTSGSAYNEQFF. CDR3 bases: TGTGCCTGGACCGCCAATTGGACTAGCGGGAGTGCCTACAATGAGCAGTTCTTC.

The rearrangement joins TRBV28 to TRBJ1-2; 10 bases map to TRBD1. This CDR3 comprises 14 residues. Per the germline V gene, CDR1 is MDHEN and CDR2 is SYDVKM. Germline trimming cut 9 bases from V and 4 bases from J; bases unmatched to any gene: 8. The CDR3 region is CASLPGQGSYGYTF. The CDR3 DNA follows: TGTGCCAGTCTCCCGGGACAGGGGTCCTATGGCTACACCTTC.

The chain couples TRBV18 to TRBJ1-2; D unresolved. This CDR3 comprises 13 residues. Per the germline V gene, CDR1 is KGHSH and CDR2 is LQKENI. The V end was cut by 6 bases, the J end by 2 bases, with 10 bases between. The DNA of the CDR3 is TGTGCCAGCTCGCCGGGCGACAACTATGGCTACACCTTC. Amino acids: CASSPGDNYGYTF.

The chain carries TRBV18 and TRBJ1-5; tentatively, D is TRBD1 (6 bases). The CDR3 is 14 amino acids. From germline, CDR1 is KGHSH and CDR2 LQKENI. V was pared by 3 bases and J by 4 bases, with 10 bases between. The chain's CDR3 is CASSPLQGNQPQHF. In DNA, the CDR3 is TGTGCCAGCTCACCTCTCCAGGGGAATCAGCCCCAGCATTTT.

The chain uses TRBV27 and TRBJ2-7, with a weak D call TRBD2 (5 bases). CDR3 length equals 13 residues. CDR1 is MNHEY and CDR2 is SMNVEV in the germline V gene (reference sequence). V dropped 4 bases and J dropped 5 bases, with 12 bases sitting between them. The CDR3 spells CASSWTRTHEQYF. The CDR3 nucleotides read TGTGCCAGCAGTTGGACTCGTACCCACGAGCAGTACTTC.

The gene calls are TRBV18 and TRBJ2-1; D unresolved. There are 14 residues in the CDR3. Between the trimmed V and J ends, which lost 1 base and 3 bases, there was a span of 7 bases. Germline CDR1 is KGHSH and CDR2 is LQKENI. The CDR3 DNA reads as TGTGCCAGCTCACCACGGATCAGCTACAATGAGCAGTTCTTC. Amino acids: CASSPRISYNEQFF.

The rearrangement links TRBV4-2 to TRBJ2-7, with D perhaps matching TRBD1 (6 bases). Trimming shortened V by 8 bases and J by 2 bases, and 19 bases separated the two germline ends. There are 15 residues in the CDR3. CDR1 LGHNA and CDR2 YNFKEQ come from the germline V gene. The chain's CDR3 is CASAPGQGTTYEQYF. For the CDR3, the DNA is TGTGCCAGCGCCCCTGGGCAGGGGACCACCTACGAGCAGTACTTC.

The chain is built from TRBV18 and TRBJ1-2; 7 nucleotides agree with TRBD1. The CDR3 consists of 14 residues. Germline V gene sequence: CDR1 KGHSH, CDR2 LQKENI. After removal of 2 bases from V and 6 bases from J, the junction contained 6 bases not matched to a gene. The CDR3 reads CASSPGQGGHGYTF. The CDR3 DNA reads as TGTGCCAGCTCACCAGGCCAGGGGGGGCATGGCTACACCTTC. Using reference TRBV18 and TRBJ1-2 for the parts outside the CDR3, the full variable domain is NAGVMQNPRHLVRRRGQEARLRCSPMKGHSHVYWYRQLPEEGLKFMVYLQKENIIDESGMPKERFSAEFPKEGPSILRIQQVVRGDSAAYFCASSPGQGGHGYTFGSGTRLTVV.

The chain recombines TRBV6-2 or TRBV6-3 with TRBJ2-7; 8 bases fit TRBD1. CDR3 length: 16 residues. Germline trimming cut 6 bases from V and 0 bases from J; bases unmatched to any gene: 10. Germline CDR1 is MNHEY and CDR2 is SVGEGT. CDR3 residues: CASSTGVGQASYEQYF. The DNA of the CDR3 is TGTGCCAGCAGCACGGGGGTGGGACAGGCCTCCTACGAGCAGTACTTC.